This T cell receptor beta chain was obtained from a study of beta chain features in type 1 diabetes. What was sequenced were expressed TCRB transcripts, since all of the isolated RNA had been reverse transcribed. The assay was immunoSEQ multiplex PCR, and TCRdb's table has in-frame clones only and misses some. The sample lists about 150,000 clones, more than 9.5% seen once, with about 2.1% in the top ten. Study findings and constraints: The similarity of naive, central memory and Treg TCRB repertoires appeared greater among patients than among healthy donors.

Per donor, one heparinised blood draw averaged approximately 120 mL. The CDR3 consists of 13 residues. In its sample, this clone was seen a few times. Its antigen remains unidentified. The source of this sequence is a man younger than 35 in good health. This rearrangement joins TRBV21-1 to TRBJ1-2. TRBV21-1 is a pseudogene locus. The sample taken for sequencing was central memory CD4+ T cells from blood. The CDR3 DNA reads TGTGCCAGCAGCAAACGCAGGGAGGTTGGCTACACCTTC. The encoded protein is CASSKRREVGYTF.